These 21 T cell receptor beta chains were sequenced from one sample in a study of T cells in Graves' hyperthyroidism and ophthalmopathy. RNA transcripts provided the source from which TCR beta CDR3 regions were amplified. The HTBI primer set was used in a first-round RT-PCR of the TCR CDR3. TCRdb re-called the multiplex PCR reads with MiXCR, one entry per CDR3 protein. Altogether 350,000 to 450,000 distinct CDR3 sequences are present, roughly 15% being singletons, with the ten largest covering almost 35%. Sequencing input: blood. These TCRs come from a woman under 40 with Graves' hyperthyroidism that later progressed to Graves' ophthalmopathy.

This clonotype was seen at least ten times. CDR3 residues: CASSHAGSSWDEQFF. The CDR3 DNA follows: TGCGCCAGCAGCCACGCGGGCTCTTCTTGGGATGAGCAGTTCTTC. The J gene is TRBJ2-1, the V gene TRBV4-1; D may be TRBD2 (5 bases). CDR3 length: 15 residues. V lost 3 bases and J 8 bases, leaving 17 bases between the germline ends. Germline CDR1 MGHRA, CDR2 YSYEKL.

The genes are TRBV2 and TRBJ2-3, with TRBD2 matching 13 bases. The CDR3 has 15 amino acids. From germline, CDR1 is SNHLY and CDR2 FYNNEI. The V gene end was trimmed by 6 bases and the J gene end by 3 bases; junction bases not matched to a gene: 3. The chain's CDR3 is CASRKTSGGTDTQYF. The DNA for the CDR3 is TGTGCCAGCAGGAAGACTAGCGGGGGGACAGATACGCAGTATTTT. Full variable domain (rest looked up from reference TRBV2 and TRBJ2-3): EPEVTQTPSHQVTQMGQEVILRCVPISNHLYFYWYRQILGQKVEFLVSFYNNEISEKSEIFDDQFSVERPDGSNFTLKIRSTKLEDSAMYFCASRKTSGGTDTQYFGPGTRLTVL.

This clonotype has a count of ten or more. This sequence joins TRBV13 and TRBJ2-3; D not resolved. The CDR3 consists of 16 residues. V was trimmed by 4 bases and J by 5 bases, leaving 19 bases between them. The germline V gene has CDR1 PRHDT and CDR2 FYEKMQ (reference sequence). The CDR3 DNA sequence: TGTGCCAGCAGCTACAGCAGAGACCCCTTTGGAGATACGCAGTATTTT. This translates into CASSYSRDPFGDTQYF.

J is TRBJ1-3 and V is TRBV29-1; 8 positions agree with TRBD1. V gave up 8 bases and J gave up 0 bases; unmatched junction bases: 6. Germline loops: CDR1 SQVTM, CDR2 ANQGSEA. This CDR3 comprises 14 residues. The CDR3 coding sequence is TGCAGCACCATGACAGGGGACTCTGGAAACACCATATATTTT. This gives the protein CSTMTGDSGNTIYF.

This clonotype was picked up many times. The J gene is TRBJ1-1, the V gene TRBV28; TRBD1 matches 7 bases. CDR3 length equals 14 residues. V shed 6 bases and J 5 bases; nucleotides not matched to a gene: 9. Germline CDR1 reads MDHEN; CDR2 reads SYDVKM. CDR3 residues: CASRYDRVWTEAFF. CDR3 nucleotide sequence: TGTGCCAGCAGGTATGACAGGGTCTGGACTGAAGCTTTCTTT. Using reference TRBV28 and TRBJ1-1 for the parts outside the CDR3, the full variable domain is DVKVTQSSRYLVKRTGEKVFLECVQDMDHENMFWYRQDPGLGLRLIYFSYDVKMKEKGDIPEGYSVSREKKERFSLILESASTNQTSMYLCASRYDRVWTEAFFGQGTRLTVV.

Many counts were recorded for this clonotype. J is TRBJ1-5 and V is TRBV6-1; TRBD1 aligns across 9 bases. Germline CDR1 reads MNHNS; CDR2 reads SASEGT. The trim removed 7 bases at V and 1 base at J, leaving 14 bases unmatched. The CDR3 has 18 amino acids. The CDR3: CASNFLGTGMWSNQPQHF. The CDR3 bases are TGTGCCAGCAACTTCTTGGGGACAGGGATGTGGAGCAATCAGCCCCAGCATTTT.

The table lists this clonotype with many counts. This chain links TRBV29-1 with TRBJ1-2; D not certain. Trimming left V 6 bases short and J 4 bases short, with 12 bases between. The V gene's germline CDR1 is SQVTM and CDR2 ANQGSEA. The CDR3 sequence is 12 residues long. As DNA, the CDR3 is TGCAGCGTCGCGGGTACAGTCTATGGCTACACCTTC. Amino acid sequence: CSVAGTVYGYTF. Based on the CDR3 plus reference TRBV29-1 and TRBJ1-2, the full variable domain is SAVISQKPSRDICQRGTSLTIQCQVDSQVTMMFWYRQQPGQSLTLIATANQGSEATYESGFVIDKFPISRPNLTFSTLTVSNMSPEDSSIYLCSVAGTVYGYTFGSGTRLTVV.

This clonotype was observed many times. CDR3 loop: CASSPRTAQETQYF. CDR3 nucleotide sequence: TGTGCCAGCAGCCCTAGGACAGCTCAAGAGACCCAGTACTTC. J is TRBJ2-5 and V is TRBV3-1; the D gene is possibly TRBD1 (6 bases). This CDR3 comprises 14 residues. The germline V and J ends were trimmed by 4 bases and 2 bases, with 11 bases remaining between them. The V gene's germline CDR1 is LGHDT and CDR2 YNNKEL (reference sequence).

Only a few counts were recorded for this clonotype. This chain links TRBV3-1 with TRBJ1-1, with 7 bases fitting TRBD1. The germline CDR1 and CDR2 sequences are LGHDT and YNNKEL (reference sequence). Trimming at V came to 0 bases and at J to 3 bases, leaving 13 bases not matched to a gene. This CDR3 region has 18 residues. The CDR3 nucleotides read TGTGCCAGCAGCCAAGATTATAAGGGGGCGAGAAGGGACACTGAAGCTTTCTTT. It encodes CASSQDYKGARRDTEAFF. The whole variable domain, filled in from reference TRBV3-1 and TRBJ1-1, reads DTAVSQTPKYLVTQMGNDKSIKCEQNLGHDTMYWYKQDSKKFLKIMFSYNNKELIINETVPNRFSPKSPDKAHLNLHINSLELGDSAVYFCASSQDYKGARRDTEAFFGQGTRLTVV.

This clonotype was counted at least ten times. V and J are TRBV7-9 and TRBJ2-7; 9 nucleotides match TRBD1. CDR1 and CDR2 from the germline V gene are SEHNR and FQNEAQ (reference sequence). After removal of 5 bases from V and 2 bases from J, the junction contained 7 bases not matched to a gene. The CDR3 has 15 amino acids. CDR3 sequence reads: CASSRGTGPTYEQYF. Written as DNA, the CDR3 is TGTGCCAGCAGCAGGGGGACAGGGCCTACCTACGAGCAGTACTTC.

In its sample, this clonotype was seen a few times. The CDR3: CASSPVGSIYEQYF. As DNA, the CDR3 is TGTGCCAGTAGCCCAGTAGGGAGTATCTACGAGCAGTACTTC. This rearrangement joins TRBV19 to TRBJ2-7; D may be TRBD2 (5 bases). This CDR3 has 14 amino acids. Per germline, CDR1 LNHDA and CDR2 SQIVND (reference sequence). With 6 bases removed from V and 3 bases from J, the gap between germline ends came to 15 bases.

In this sample, this clonotype turned up many times. The J gene is TRBJ1-6, the V gene TRBV11-2; D perhaps matches TRBD1 (5 bases). Germline assignment: CDR1 SGHAT and CDR2 FQNNGV. Between the trimmed V and J ends, which lost 3 bases and 0 bases, there was a span of 9 bases. The CDR3 covers 16 residues. In nucleotides, the CDR3 is TGTGCCAGCAGCTTTTCCAGGGTCTCCTATAATTCACCCCTCCACTTT. As protein: CASSFSRVSYNSPLHF.

This clonotype came up many times. The chain employs TRBV7-9 and TRBJ2-3; TRBD1 agrees at 10 bases. The germline V gene encodes CDR1 SEHNR and CDR2 FQNEAQ (reference sequence). V trimming: 6 bases; J trimming: 2 bases; junction bases outside the gene matches: 11. The CDR3 is 17 amino acids. DNA of the CDR3: TGTGCCAGCAGTCCATTGCCCGGGACAGGGGACACAGATACGCAGTATTTT. This gives the protein CASSPLPGTGDTDTQYF.

This clonotype has ten or more counts. The V and J genes are TRBV11-1 and TRBJ2-7; D perhaps matches TRBD2 (5 bases). Germline-derived CDR1 and CDR2 are SGHAT and FQDESV (reference sequence). This CDR3 has 16 residues. V shed 5 bases and J shed 2 bases, with 19 bases lying between them. The CDR3 reads CASSRAGTDDTYEQYF. Here the CDR3 DNA reads TGTGCCAGCAGCAGGGCGGGTACAGACGACACCTACGAGCAGTACTTC. The full variable domain, its missing parts supplied by reference TRBV11-1 and TRBJ2-7, is EAEVAQSPRYKITEKSQAVAFWCDPISGHATLYWYRQILGQGPELLVQFQDESVVDDSQLPKDRFSAERLKGVDSTLKIQPAELGDSAMYLCASSRAGTDDTYEQYFGPGTRLTVT.

This clonotype was found many times. The chain recombines TRBV5-1 with TRBJ1-2; D perhaps matches TRBD1 (5 bases). The CDR3 length is 14 residues. Germline assignment: CDR1 SGHRS and CDR2 YFSETQ. Trimming cost V 1 base and J 4 bases, with 11 bases left between them. CDR3 in DNA: TGCGCCAGCAGCTTGTATGGGGGTGGCTATGGCTACACCTTC. Its translation: CASSLYGGGYGYTF. The complete variable domain, with remaining parts taken from reference TRBV5-1 and TRBJ1-2, reads KAGVTQTPRYLIKTRGQQVTLSCSPISGHRSVSWYQQTPGQGLQFLFEYFSETQRNKGNFPGRFSGRQFSNSRSEMNVSTLELGDSALYLCASSLYGGGYGYTFGSGTRLTVV.

This clonotype was seen ten or more times. The V and J genes are TRBV6-1 and TRBJ1-1; D is possibly TRBD1 (5 bases). Germline V gives CDR1 MNHNS, CDR2 SASEGT. The V gene lost 6 bases and the J gene lost 1 base, with 15 bases spanning the gap. The CDR3 contains 15 residues. The CDR3 loop reads CASSRIRAANTEAFF. The CDR3 bases are TGTGCCAGCAGCAGAATCAGGGCGGCGAACACTGAAGCTTTCTTT.

This chain uses TRBV6-1 with TRBJ2-5, with TRBD2 matching 9 bases. Unmatched junction bases numbered 2, after V lost 8 bases and J lost 7 bases. Germline loops: CDR1 MNHNS, CDR2 SASEGT. The CDR3 runs to 11 residues. CDR3 in amino acids: CASRTSATQYF. CDR3 nucleotides: TGTGCCAGCCGGACTAGCGCGACCCAGTACTTC.

The CDR3 region is CASSVFGGGFGDTQYF. CDR3 nucleotides: TGTGCCAGCAGCGTATTCGGCGGGGGGTTTGGAGATACGCAGTATTTT. The chain has TRBV9 and TRBJ2-3; 8 bases are a match to TRBD2. CDR3 length: 16 amino acids. Germline CDR1 is SGDLS and CDR2 is YYNGEE. J gave up 5 bases and V 1 base, and 9 bases lay outside the gene matches.

This clonotype was seen ten or more times. The gene calls are TRBV28 and TRBJ1-4, with D possibly being TRBD1 (5 bases). CDR1 is MDHEN and CDR2 is SYDVKM in the germline V gene. The germline V and J ends were trimmed by 6 bases and 3 bases, with 11 bases remaining between them. The CDR3 sequence is 14 residues long. CDR3 residues: CASRRRVSNEKLFF. The CDR3 nucleotides read TGTGCCAGCAGACGCAGGGTGTCTAATGAAAAACTGTTTTTT.

The chain is built from TRBV4-1 and TRBJ2-7; the D gene could be TRBD1 or TRBD2 (5 bases each). This CDR3 is built from 15 residues. The germline V gene has CDR1 MGHRA and CDR2 YSYEKL. The ends were cut back, 4 bases at V and 4 bases at J, with 17 bases in the middle. The CDR3: CASSPRTGTTYEQYF. CDR3 DNA: TGCGCCAGCAGCCCGCGTACCGGGACCACTTACGAGCAGTACTTC.

This clonotype has just a few counts. The chain is built from TRBV6-5 and TRBJ2-1; D not resolved. The CDR3 loop spans 14 amino acids. The germline V gene encodes CDR1 MNHEY and CDR2 SVGAGI. V was clipped by 3 bases and J by 5 bases, with 11 bases between them. CDR3 coding DNA: TGTGCCAGCAGTTATTCTGGATCCGACAATGAGCAGTTCTTC. Residues: CASSYSGSDNEQFF.